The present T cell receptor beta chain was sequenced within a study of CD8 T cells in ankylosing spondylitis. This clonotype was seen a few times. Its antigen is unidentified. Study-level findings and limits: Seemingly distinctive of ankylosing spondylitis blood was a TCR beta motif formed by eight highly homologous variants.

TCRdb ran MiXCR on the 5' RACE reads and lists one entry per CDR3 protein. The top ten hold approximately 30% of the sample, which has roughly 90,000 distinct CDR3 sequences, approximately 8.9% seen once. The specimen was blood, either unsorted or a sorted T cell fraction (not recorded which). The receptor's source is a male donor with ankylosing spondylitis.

The CDR3 nucleotides are TGTGCCAGCAGCCAAGATTTGGGGGAGGGGAATTCACCCCTCCACTTT. Translating gives CASSQDLGEGNSPLHF. V is TRBV4-2 and J is TRBJ1-6; tentative D call: TRBD1 (5 bases). The germline gives CDR1 LGHNA, CDR2 YNFKEQ. V lost 0 bases, J lost 7 bases, and 13 bases lay in between. This CDR3 is built from 16 residues.